These 29 T cell receptor beta chains were sequenced from one sample in a study of blood T cells in healthy people across ages. Then a second PCR, running about 6 to 12 cycles, was carried out with a sample-barcoded 5' primer and a J-beta primer mix. One entry per CDR3 protein, called by TCRdb with MiXCR from the 5' RACE reads. The sample contains hundreds of thousands of distinct CDR3 sequences, about 50% of which appear only once. Sample: blood. These receptors came from an elderly woman in good health.

This rearrangement joins TRBV20-1 to TRBJ2-1, with unresolved D. The germline CDR1 and CDR2 sequences are DFQATT and SNEGSKA (reference sequence). V lost 0 bases and J lost 4, with 10 bases in between. The CDR3 spans 14 residues. CDR3 residues: CSARDQLGYNEQFF. The CDR3 nucleotides are TGCAGTGCTAGAGATCAATTGGGGTACAATGAGCAGTTCTTC.

The chain is built from TRBV7-9 and TRBJ2-3; TRBD1 aligns across 7 bases. J was trimmed by 1 base and V by 5 bases; bases with no gene match: 9. This CDR3 has 16 amino acids. Per the germline V gene, CDR1 is SEHNR and CDR2 is FQNEAQ (reference sequence). CDR3 residues: CASSPREGQGTDTQYF. CDR3 DNA sequence: TGTGCCAGCAGCCCTAGGGAAGGACAGGGCACAGATACGCAGTATTTT.

This clonotype was seen ten or more times. This sequence joins TRBV9 and TRBJ2-1, with D hard to call. This CDR3 region has 13 residues. CDR1 is SGDLS and CDR2 is YYNGEE in the germline V gene. The V and J ends lost 1 base and 3 bases respectively, with 5 bases between them. The CDR3 is CASSVTVYNEQFF. CDR3 nucleotides: TGTGCCAGCAGCGTAACTGTCTACAATGAGCAGTTCTTC.

As to this clonotype: Relative to the germline gene, one junction end is altered; a read error may explain this. The chain combines TRBV7-9 with TRBJ2-7; no reliable D call. This CDR3 contains 14 residues. Germline-derived CDR1 and CDR2 are SEHNR and FQNEAQ (reference sequence). The CDR3 sequence: CASSPSSQAYVQYF. Here the CDR3 DNA reads TGTGCCAGCAGCCCATCGTCACAAGCCTACGTGCAGTACTTC.

This clonotype occurred many times. This chain uses TRBV6-6 with TRBJ1-4; no definite D call. Germline CDR1 reads MNHNY; CDR2 reads SVGAGI (reference sequence). The V and J ends lost 2 bases and 7 bases respectively, with 14 bases between them. CDR3 length equals 15 residues. CDR3 protein: CASSYPLPTAEKLFF. In DNA, the CDR3 is TGTGCCAGCAGTTACCCCCTCCCGACGGCTGAAAAACTGTTTTTT.

Remarks on this clonotype: This may be a read error, as it is one base from a much larger clone. The J gene is TRBJ2-1, the V gene TRBV29-1; TRBD2 is a possible D gene (6 bases). The ends were cut back, 5 bases at V and 10 bases at J, with 18 bases in the middle. The germline V gene encodes CDR1 SQVTM and CDR2 ANQGSEA. The CDR3 consists of 13 residues. The CDR3, as DNA: TGCAGCGTTCGACTAGAAGCGGCCTACGAGCAGTTCTTC. Amino acids: CSVRLEAAYEQFF.

The rearrangement joins TRBV7-2 to TRBJ2-3, with D unclear. V was shortened by 3 bases and J by 3 bases, with 13 bases between the two germline ends. Germline V gene data show CDR1 as SGHTA and CDR2 as FQGNSA. The CDR3 extends over 15 amino acids. The CDR3 DNA is TGTGCCAGCAGCTTTTTGGCTAGACCAACAGATACGCAGTATTTT. As protein: CASSFLARPTDTQYF.

This chain joins TRBV16 and TRBJ2-7; tentatively, D is TRBD1 (6 bases). The CDR3 spans 13 residues. The germline gives CDR1 KGHSY, CDR2 FQNENV. Trimming left V 4 bases short and J 7 bases short, with 14 bases between. This CDR3 is CASSLQGEREQYF. The DNA of the CDR3 is TGTGCCAGCAGCCTACAGGGCGAGAGGGAGCAGTACTTC.

This clonotype was counted ten times or more. V usage is TRBV7-3 and J usage is TRBJ2-3; the D is unclear. V lost 5 bases, J lost 1 base, and 4 bases lay in between. This CDR3 spans 12 amino acids. Looked up from germline, CDR1 is SGHTA and CDR2 is FQGTGA. The CDR3 sequence: CASSHGTDTQYF. As DNA, the CDR3 is TGTGCCAGCAGCCATGGCACAGATACGCAGTATTTT. The whole variable domain, filled in from reference TRBV7-3 and TRBJ2-3, reads GAGVSQTPSNKVTEKGKYVELRCDPISGHTALYWYRQSLGQGPEFLIYFQGTGAADDSGLPNDRFFAVRPEGSVSTLKIQRTERGDSAVYLCASSHGTDTQYFGPGTRLTVL.

The chain has TRBV3-1 and TRBJ2-3, with D tentatively TRBD1 (6 bases). Looked up from germline, CDR1 is LGHDT and CDR2 is YNNKEL (reference sequence). The CDR3 is 16 residues long. Trimming took off 2 bases at V and 0 bases at J, with 12 bases between the two ends. CDR3 DNA sequence: TGTGCCAGCAGCCAAACAGGGCTGGGTAGCACAGATACGCAGTATTTT. This sequence encodes CASSQTGLGSTDTQYF.

This clonotype showed up just a few times. This CDR3 is CSVGRTGEQYNEQFF. In DNA, the CDR3 is TGCAGCGTTGGACGGACAGGGGAGCAGTACAATGAGCAGTTCTTC. The chain is built from TRBV29-1 and TRBJ2-1; TRBD1 matches 9 bases. The CDR3 is 15 residues long. Trimming removed 4 bases from V and 4 bases from J; junction bases left unmatched: 8. The germline V gene has CDR1 SQVTM and CDR2 ANQGSEA.

The rearrangement uses TRBV2 and TRBJ1-5, with a tentative D call TRBD1 (5 bases). V dropped 5 bases and J dropped 0 bases, with 8 bases sitting between them. The CDR3 consists of 14 residues. CDR1 and CDR2 (germline): SNHLY, FYNNEI. CDR3 sequence reads: CASSRQNSNQPQHF. For the CDR3, the DNA is TGTGCCAGCAGTCGACAGAATAGCAATCAGCCCCAGCATTTT.

On this clonotype itself: A read error is possible here, since a much larger clone lies one base away. The CDR3 spells CASSLRDRFNNEQYF. Written as DNA, the CDR3 is TGTGCCAGCAGCTTGCGGGACAGATTTAACAATGAGCAGTACTTC. The chain employs TRBV5-4 and TRBJ2-5, with 7 bases matching TRBD1. The CDR3 spans 15 residues. Looked up from germline, CDR1 is SGHNT and CDR2 is YYREEE (reference sequence). V lost 1 base to trimming and J lost 11 bases; unmatched junction nucleotides: 14.

This clonotype was recorded many times. The J gene is TRBJ2-5, the V gene TRBV12-3 or TRBV12-4; D is perhaps TRBD2 (6 bases). V lost 2 bases and J lost 4, with 11 bases in between. The CDR3 extends over 14 amino acids. Written as DNA, the CDR3 is TGTGCCAGCAGTTTAAGGTTGGGGGGAGAGACCCAGTACTTC. This codes for CASSLRLGGETQYF.

This clonotype has just one count. The chain joins TRBV7-9 to TRBJ2-1; D possibly corresponds to TRBD2 (8 bases). Deletions cut 5 bases from V and 1 base from J, with 24 bases between. CDR3 length equals 19 residues. Germline V gene sequence: CDR1 SEHNR, CDR2 FQNEAQ (reference sequence). CDR3 protein: CASSGWTSRGALSYNEQFF. The DNA for the CDR3 is TGTGCCAGCAGCGGGTGGACTAGCAGGGGGGCCTTGTCCTACAATGAGCAGTTCTTC. Full variable domain (missing parts from reference TRBV7-9 and TRBJ2-1): DTGVSQNPRHKITKRGQNVTFRCDPISEHNRLYWYRQTLGQGPEFLTYFQNEAQLEKSRLLSDRFSAERPKGSFSTLEIQRTEQGDSAMYLCASSGWTSRGALSYNEQFFGPGTRLTVL.

This clonotype was counted many times. CDR3 sequence (DNA): TGTGCCAGCACCCAGGGAGAGGGCTCCTACAATGAGCAGTTCTTC. It specifies CASTQGEGSYNEQFF. V usage is TRBV9 and J usage is TRBJ2-1; the D gene could be TRBD1 or TRBD2 (5 bases each). Trimming shortened V by 6 bases and J by 0 bases, and 13 bases separated the two germline ends. This CDR3 has 15 amino acids. Germline CDR1 is SGDLS and CDR2 is YYNGEE.

V and J are TRBV29-1 and TRBJ2-2; TRBD2 might be the D (5 bases). Germline CDR1 is SQVTM and CDR2 is ANQGSEA. CDR3 length: 17 amino acids. V was clipped by 7 bases and J by 9 bases, with 30 bases between them. DNA of the CDR3: TGCAGCGGGGGAGTGGGTATCCTCCCATGGCCCGCGAGGGAGCTGTTTTTT. Protein: CSGGVGILPWPARELFF.

This clonotype was picked up many times. The chain combines TRBV27 with TRBJ2-1, with TRBD2 matching over 9 bases. Germline V gene lookup returns CDR1 MNHEY and CDR2 SMNVEV (reference sequence). The V and J ends lost 0 bases and 5 bases, in that order; junction bases with no gene match: 5. This CDR3 has 16 amino acids. This CDR3 reads CASSLSWLAGNNEQFF. CDR3 coding DNA: TGTGCCAGCAGTTTATCTTGGCTAGCGGGAAACAATGAGCAGTTCTTC.

This clonotype has only one observation. This chain joins TRBV20-1 and TRBJ2-1; D gene ambiguous. Germline assignment: CDR1 DFQATT and CDR2 SNEGSKA (reference sequence). The V end lost 6 bases, the J end lost 5 bases, and 17 bases lay between the germline ends. This CDR3 contains 14 residues. The CDR3, as DNA: TGCAGTGCGCCACGGCTAGGTTCCGACAATGAGCAGTTCTTC. Encoded protein: CSAPRLGSDNEQFF.

DNA for the CDR3: TGTGCCAGCACCATTACCTCCCTTCTAGCGACCGGCGCTACCGGGGAGCTGTTTTTT. Amino acids: CASTITSLLATGATGELFF. The J gene is TRBJ2-2, the V gene TRBV18, with a possible D match to TRBD2 (6 bases). The CDR3 is 19 amino acids. Germline values: CDR1 KGHSH, CDR2 LQKENI. V was shortened by 8 bases and J by 5 bases, with 30 bases between the two germline ends.

The V and J genes are TRBV29-1 and TRBJ2-4; 9 bases fit TRBD1. Germline CDR1 SQVTM, CDR2 ANQGSEA. The CDR3 spans 13 residues. V was clipped by 4 bases and J by 13 bases; unmatched bases: 11. The DNA of the CDR3 is TGCAGCGTTGTAAGGGGACAGGGCCTTCGGCAGTACTTC. This encodes CSVVRGQGLRQYF.

This clonotype has a handful of counts. Germline is not matched at one junction end, which may reflect a read error. The rearrangement joins TRBV28 to TRBJ2-1; D may be TRBD1 (6 bases). The germline CDR1 and CDR2 sequences are MDHEN and SYDVKM. This CDR3 spans 13 amino acids. The CDR3 DNA sequence: TGTGCCGGCAGTTTGGACAGCTACAATGAGCAGTTCTTC. Protein product: CAGSLDSYNEQFF. Supplemented by reference TRBV28 and TRBJ2-1, the full variable domain reads DVKVTQSSRYLVKRTGEKVFLECVQDMDHENMFWYRQDPGLGLRLIYFSYDVKMKEKGDIPEGYSVSREKKERFSLILESASTNQTSMYLCAGSLDSYNEQFFGPGTRLTVL.

The gene calls are TRBV24-1 and TRBJ2-1; D not resolved. Trimming left V 2 bases short and J 7 bases short, with 17 bases between. The length of the CDR3 is 16 residues. Per germline, CDR1 KGHDR and CDR2 SFDVKD. The CDR3 coding sequence is TGTGCCACCAGTGATTCCCGGGTCAAATATCGGAATGAGCAGTTCTTC. Its protein product is CATSDSRVKYRNEQFF.

This clonotype was counted at least ten times. The chain uses TRBV20-1 and TRBJ2-5; TRBD2 aligns across 8 bases. This CDR3 spans 16 amino acids. Germline values: CDR1 DFQATT, CDR2 SNEGSKA (reference sequence). J gave up 0 bases and V 0 bases, and 6 bases lay outside the gene matches. CDR3 nucleotides: TGCAGTGCTAGAGATCTGGGCGGGGGGAACCAAGAGACCCAGTACTTC. Its translation: CSARDLGGGNQETQYF.

This clonotype was counted many times. The CDR3 here is CASSVSSAVDTQYF. The CDR3 DNA is TGTGCCAGCAGCGTATCGTCCGCCGTAGATACGCAGTATTTT. The rearrangement joins TRBV9 to TRBJ2-3; D unclear. The CDR3 contains 14 residues. CDR1 SGDLS and CDR2 YYNGEE come from the germline V gene. Trimming took 1 base from V and 5 from J, leaving 11 bases between them.

This clonotype was recorded a few times. The genes are TRBV9 and TRBJ1-2; TRBD1 matches 10 bases. There are 15 residues in the CDR3. Germline loops: CDR1 SGDLS, CDR2 YYNGEE. The V gene end was trimmed by 4 bases and the J gene end by 8 bases; junction bases not matched to a gene: 11. CDR3 residues: CASSSRETGGRGYTF. The CDR3 coding sequence is TGTGCCAGCAGCTCAAGGGAGACAGGGGGCAGAGGCTACACCTTC.

This sequence joins TRBV5-5 and TRBJ1-6; possibly TRBD1 for D (5 bases). This CDR3 is built from 15 residues. In germline, CDR1 is SGHKS, CDR2 YYEKEE (reference sequence). Trimming left V 0 bases short and J 9 bases short, with 13 bases between. For the CDR3, the DNA is TGTGCCAGCAGCTTGGAGAGTTTAGGGACTTCACCCCTCCACTTT. It specifies CASSLESLGTSPLHF.

The CDR3 sequence: CSAREGGDQPQHF. Here the CDR3 DNA reads TGCAGTGCTAGAGAGGGCGGAGATCAGCCCCAGCATTTT. The chain combines TRBV20-1 with TRBJ1-5; unclear D gene. The CDR3 covers 13 residues. Trimming stripped 0 bases from V and 5 bases from J, with 8 bases between. The V gene's germline CDR1 is DFQATT and CDR2 SNEGSKA (reference sequence).

J is TRBJ2-7 and V is TRBV6-5; D possibly uses TRBD1 or TRBD2 (5 bases each). The end of the DNA aligns better with TRBJ2-5, so the J call may be wrong. The germline CDR1 and CDR2 sequences are MNHEY and SVGAGI. The CDR3 length is 16 residues. CDR3 in DNA: TGTGCCAGCGGAACGGGTGGACTCAGGGTGGGGGAGACCCAGTACTTC. It specifies CASGTGGLRVGETQYF.